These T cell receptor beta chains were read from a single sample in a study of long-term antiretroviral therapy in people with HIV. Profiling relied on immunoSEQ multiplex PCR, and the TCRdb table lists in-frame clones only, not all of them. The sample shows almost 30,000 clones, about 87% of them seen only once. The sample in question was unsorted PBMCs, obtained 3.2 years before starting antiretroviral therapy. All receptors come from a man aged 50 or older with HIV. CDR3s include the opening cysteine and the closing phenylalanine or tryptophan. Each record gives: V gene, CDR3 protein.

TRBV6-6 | CASRSAGSNQPQHF
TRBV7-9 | CASSLAEEGRHEQYF
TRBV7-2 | CASSSGGSLYEQYF
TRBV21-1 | CASSKTITGNNQPQHF
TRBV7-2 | CASSLVTFNEQFF
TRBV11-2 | CASSPPSNNEKLFF
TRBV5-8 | CASSLAPGQFYEQYF
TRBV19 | CASSTRDRGSHQPQHF
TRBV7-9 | CASTSRGRGNTEAFF
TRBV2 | CASSFGRRDNSPLHF
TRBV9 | CASSVVGGSETQYF
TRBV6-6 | CASSSGSAGNYGYTF
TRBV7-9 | CASSLSPGLAGGGTDTQYF
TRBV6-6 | CASSRPGTNEKLFF
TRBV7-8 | CASSLARGPYEQYF
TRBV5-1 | CASSLDNPNTEAFF
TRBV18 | CASSPRPGQINEKLFF
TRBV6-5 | CASSYSGGYKQPQHF
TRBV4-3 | CASSQEGMGTGPQETQYF
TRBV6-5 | CASRDRGRETQYF
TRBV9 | CASSQDRYYNEQFF
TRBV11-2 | CASSRSRGQGSYEQYF
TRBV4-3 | CASSQEISGDYEQYF
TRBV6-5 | CASSYAGGYEQYF
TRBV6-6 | CASSYSMEGRETQYF
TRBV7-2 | CASSLTSGEREQYF
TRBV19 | CASSIGTGNQPQHF
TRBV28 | CASSLIGEGAKVEAFF
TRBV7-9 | CASSLAGRGEFYNEQFF
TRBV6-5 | CASSRDRDYGYTF
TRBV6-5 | CASSYSRQVRQETQYF
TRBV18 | CASSPNARETQYF
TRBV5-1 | CASSLGTGGEKLFF
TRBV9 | CASSVRDTEAFF
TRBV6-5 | CASRHRDSGEKLFF
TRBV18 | CASSPRQAQDAEAFF
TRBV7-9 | CASSSPPAGTPYEQYF
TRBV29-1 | CSVESTDSEDGYTF
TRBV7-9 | CASSSNYEQYF
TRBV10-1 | CASSPGAGTQYF
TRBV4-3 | CASSQDWDSPLHF
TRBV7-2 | CASSPWTSGETQYF